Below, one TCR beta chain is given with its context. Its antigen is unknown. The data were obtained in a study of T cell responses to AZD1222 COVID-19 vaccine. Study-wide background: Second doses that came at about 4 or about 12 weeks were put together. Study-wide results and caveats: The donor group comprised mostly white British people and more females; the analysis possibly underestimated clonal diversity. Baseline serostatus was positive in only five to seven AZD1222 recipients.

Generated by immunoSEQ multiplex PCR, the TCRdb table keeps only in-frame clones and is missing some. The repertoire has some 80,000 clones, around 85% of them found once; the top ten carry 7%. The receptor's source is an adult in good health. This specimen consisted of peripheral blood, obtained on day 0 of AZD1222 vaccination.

CDR3 sequence reads: CASSKARGGVNSPLHF. In nucleotides, the CDR3 is TGTGCCAGCAGCAAAGCGCGGGGGGGGGTCAATTCACCCCTCCACTTT. V and J are TRBV21-1 and TRBJ1-6. TRBV21-1 is assigned pseudogene status. There are 16 residues in the CDR3.